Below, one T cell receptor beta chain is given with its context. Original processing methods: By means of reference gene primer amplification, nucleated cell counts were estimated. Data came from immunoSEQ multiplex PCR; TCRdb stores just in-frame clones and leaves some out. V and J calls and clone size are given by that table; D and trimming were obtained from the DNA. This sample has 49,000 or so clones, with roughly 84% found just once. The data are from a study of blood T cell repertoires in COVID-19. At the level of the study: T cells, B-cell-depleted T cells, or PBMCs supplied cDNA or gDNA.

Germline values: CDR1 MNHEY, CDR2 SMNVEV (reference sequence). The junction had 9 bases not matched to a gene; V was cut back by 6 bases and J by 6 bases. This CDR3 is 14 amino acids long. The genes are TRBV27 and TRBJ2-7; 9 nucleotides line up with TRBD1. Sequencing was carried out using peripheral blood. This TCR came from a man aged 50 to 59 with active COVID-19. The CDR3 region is CASSAGTGRFEQYF. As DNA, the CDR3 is TGTGCCAGCAGCGCCGGGACAGGGCGCTTCGAGCAGTACTTC.